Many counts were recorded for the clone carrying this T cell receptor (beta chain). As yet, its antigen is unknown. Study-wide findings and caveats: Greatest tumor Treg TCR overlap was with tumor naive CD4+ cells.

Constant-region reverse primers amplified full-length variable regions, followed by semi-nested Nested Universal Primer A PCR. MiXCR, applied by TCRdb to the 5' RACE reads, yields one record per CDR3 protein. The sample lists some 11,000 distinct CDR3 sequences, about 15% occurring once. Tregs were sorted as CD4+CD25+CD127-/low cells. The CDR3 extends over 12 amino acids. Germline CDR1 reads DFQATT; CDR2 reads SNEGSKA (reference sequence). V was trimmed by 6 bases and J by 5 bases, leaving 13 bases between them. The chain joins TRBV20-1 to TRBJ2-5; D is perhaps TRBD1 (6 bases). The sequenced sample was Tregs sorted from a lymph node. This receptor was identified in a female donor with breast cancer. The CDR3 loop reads CSAGDMGETQYF. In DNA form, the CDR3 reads TGCAGTGCCGGGGACATGGGGGAGACCCAGTACTTC.